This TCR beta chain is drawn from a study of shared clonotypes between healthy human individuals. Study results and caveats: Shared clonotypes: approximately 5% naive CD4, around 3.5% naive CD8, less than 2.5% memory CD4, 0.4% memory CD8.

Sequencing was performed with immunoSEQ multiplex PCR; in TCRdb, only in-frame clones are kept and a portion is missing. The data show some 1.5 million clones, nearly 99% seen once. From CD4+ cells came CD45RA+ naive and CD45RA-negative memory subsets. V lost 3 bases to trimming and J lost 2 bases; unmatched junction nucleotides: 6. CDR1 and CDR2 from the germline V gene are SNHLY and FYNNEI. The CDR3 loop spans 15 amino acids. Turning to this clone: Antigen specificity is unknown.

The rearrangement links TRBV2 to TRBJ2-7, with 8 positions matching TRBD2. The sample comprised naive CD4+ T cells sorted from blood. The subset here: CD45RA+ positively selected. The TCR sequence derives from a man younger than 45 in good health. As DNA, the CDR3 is TGTGCCAGCAGTGACGGGACTAGGTTTACCTACGAGCAGTACTTC. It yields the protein CASSDGTRFTYEQYF. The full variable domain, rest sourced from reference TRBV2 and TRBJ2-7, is EPEVTQTPSHQVTQMGQEVILRCVPISNHLYFYWYRQILGQKVEFLVSFYNNEISEKSEIFDDQFSVERPDGSNFTLKIRSTKLEDSAMYFCASSDGTRFTYEQYFGPGTRLTVT.